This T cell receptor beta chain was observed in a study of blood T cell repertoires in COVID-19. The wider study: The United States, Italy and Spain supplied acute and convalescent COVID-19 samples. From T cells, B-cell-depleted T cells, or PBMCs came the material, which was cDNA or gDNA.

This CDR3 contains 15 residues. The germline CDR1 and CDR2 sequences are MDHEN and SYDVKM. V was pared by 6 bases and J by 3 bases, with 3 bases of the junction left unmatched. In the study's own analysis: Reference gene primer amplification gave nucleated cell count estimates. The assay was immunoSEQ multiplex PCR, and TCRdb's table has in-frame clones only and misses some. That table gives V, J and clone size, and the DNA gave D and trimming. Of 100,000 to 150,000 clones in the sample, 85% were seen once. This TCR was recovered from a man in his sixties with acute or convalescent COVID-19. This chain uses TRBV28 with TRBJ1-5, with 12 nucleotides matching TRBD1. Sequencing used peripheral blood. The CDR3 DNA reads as TGTGCCAGCAGGAGGGACAGGGGGCTCAATCAGCCCCAGCATTTT. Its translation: CASRRDRGLNQPQHF.